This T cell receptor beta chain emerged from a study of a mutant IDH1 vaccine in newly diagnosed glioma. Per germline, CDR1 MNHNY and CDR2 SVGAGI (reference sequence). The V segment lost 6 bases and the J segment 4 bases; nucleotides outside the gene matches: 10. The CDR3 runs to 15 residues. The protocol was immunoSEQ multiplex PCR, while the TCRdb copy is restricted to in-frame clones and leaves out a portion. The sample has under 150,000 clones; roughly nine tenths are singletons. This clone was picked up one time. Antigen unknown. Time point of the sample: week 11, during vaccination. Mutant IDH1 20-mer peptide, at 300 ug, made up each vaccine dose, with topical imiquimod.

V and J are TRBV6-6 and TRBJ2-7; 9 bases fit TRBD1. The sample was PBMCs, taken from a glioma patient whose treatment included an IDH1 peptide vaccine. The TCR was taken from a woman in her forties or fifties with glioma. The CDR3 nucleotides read TGTGCCAGCAGGGACCCGGGACAGGGAATGTACGAGCAGTACTTC. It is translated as CASRDPGQGMYEQYF.